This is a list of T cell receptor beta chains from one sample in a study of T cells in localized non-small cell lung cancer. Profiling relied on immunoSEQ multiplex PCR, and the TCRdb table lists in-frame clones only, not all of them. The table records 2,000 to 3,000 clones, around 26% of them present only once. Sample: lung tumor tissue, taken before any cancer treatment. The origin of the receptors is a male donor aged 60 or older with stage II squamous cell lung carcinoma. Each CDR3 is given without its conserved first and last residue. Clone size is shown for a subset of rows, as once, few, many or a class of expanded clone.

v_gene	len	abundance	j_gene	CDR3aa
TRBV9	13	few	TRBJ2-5	ASSEWGGLLETQY
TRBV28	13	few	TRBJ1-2	ASNSHLLGHYGYT
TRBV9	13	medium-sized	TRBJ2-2	ASSPQVAVVGELF
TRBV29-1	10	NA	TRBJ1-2	SAPRGGYGYT
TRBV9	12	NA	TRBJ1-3	ASSVRDSGNTIY
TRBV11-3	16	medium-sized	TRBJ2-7	ASSLGLWGPPGSYEQY
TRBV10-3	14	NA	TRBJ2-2	AISESSGGNTGELF
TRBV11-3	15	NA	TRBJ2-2	ASSLGSRPSNTGELF
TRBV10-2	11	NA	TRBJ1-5	ASSVGAGQPQH
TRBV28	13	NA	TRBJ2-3	ASSLPSGLTDTQY
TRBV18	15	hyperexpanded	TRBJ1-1	ASSPSTPGPRNTEAF
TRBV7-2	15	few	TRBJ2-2	ASSLVTSGRMTGELF
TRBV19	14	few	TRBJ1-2	ASSMASSWVEYGYT
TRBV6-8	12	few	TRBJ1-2	ATTGTGEFGGYT
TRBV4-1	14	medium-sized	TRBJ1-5	ASSHAPDLRGQPQH
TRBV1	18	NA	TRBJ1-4	ASSQPRGTGGLVTNEKLF
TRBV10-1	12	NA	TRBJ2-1	ASGGQGEENEQF
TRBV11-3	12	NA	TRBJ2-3	ASTPALTTDTQY
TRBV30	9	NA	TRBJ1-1	AWSERTEAF
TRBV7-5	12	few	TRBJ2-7	ASSLRDNSYEQY
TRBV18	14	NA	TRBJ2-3	ASSPRAGAHTDTQY
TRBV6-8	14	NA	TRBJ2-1	ASSLSGVNSYNEQF
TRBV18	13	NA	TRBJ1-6	ASSLSGPSNSPLH
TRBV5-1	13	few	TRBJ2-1	ASSAIPGQYNEQF
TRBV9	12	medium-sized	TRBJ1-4	ASSVDRGHEKLF
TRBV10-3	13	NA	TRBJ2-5	AISEPHGGQETQY
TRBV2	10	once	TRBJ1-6	GSSSYNSPLH
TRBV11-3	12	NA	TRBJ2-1	ASSLNELNNEQF
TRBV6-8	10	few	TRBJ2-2	AISGDTGELF
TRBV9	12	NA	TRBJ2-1	ASSEWGLDDEQF
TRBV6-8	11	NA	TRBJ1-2	ASSLTGNYGYT
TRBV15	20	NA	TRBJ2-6	ATSRDFTRRSDREPGANVLT
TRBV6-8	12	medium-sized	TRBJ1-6	ASRLTGQNSPLH
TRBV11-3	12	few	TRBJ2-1	ASTGTGGKNEQF
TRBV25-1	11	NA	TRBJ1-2	ASSEAGNYGYT
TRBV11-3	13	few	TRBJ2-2	ASSLVRGNTGELF
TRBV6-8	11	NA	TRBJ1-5	ASGGGLYQPQH
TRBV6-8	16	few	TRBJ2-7	ASSVRAGTGDFGYEQY
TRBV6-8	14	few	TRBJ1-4	ASSYSPGQGNEKLF
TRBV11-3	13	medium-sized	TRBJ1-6	ASTQVGVYNSPLH
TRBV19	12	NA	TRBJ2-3	ASSTNQASFTQY
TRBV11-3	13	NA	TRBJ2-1	ASSVQTGFNNEQF